This is a list of T cell receptor beta chains from one sample in a study of blood T cell repertoires in COVID-19. TCRdb keeps only in-frame clones here, not all; method: immunoSEQ multiplex PCR. Among under 250,000 clones listed, approximately 82% were seen once. Sequencing was performed on peripheral blood. The receptors here all came from a woman aged 50 to 60 with acute or convalescent COVID-19. The CDR3 runs from the conserved cysteine through the conserved F or W. D genes are given only for firm matches. The size of a clone is reported for some rows only, either as once, few or many, or as a class for expanded clones.

size: .
V: TRBV28
J: TRBJ2-7
D: TRBD2
DNA: TGTGCCAGCAGTTCCACTGCTTGGACTAGCGGGAGGGCCCCCTACGAGCAGTACTTC
CDR3: CASSSTAWTSGRAPYEQYF

size: .
V: TRBV21-1
J: TRBJ2-3
D: .
DNA: TGTGCCAGCAGCGCGTGGGGTAGCGGGAAGGATACGCAGTATTTT
CDR3: CASSAWGSGKDTQYF

size: .
V: TRBV12-3/TRBV12-4
J: TRBJ1-1
D: TRBD1
DNA: TGTGCCAGCAGCCGACAGGGGAACACTGAAGCTTTCTTT
CDR3: CASSRQGNTEAFF

size: .
V: TRBV24-1
J: TRBJ2-2
D: .
DNA: TGTGCCACTGCTAAAAATATCGGAGCTACCGGGGAGCTGTTTTTT
CDR3: CATAKNIGATGELFF

size: .
V: TRBV19
J: TRBJ2-1
D: .
DNA: TGTGCCAGCGCGAAAGAGTCCTACAATGAGCAGTTCTTC
CDR3: CASAKESYNEQFF

size: .
V: TRBV28
J: TRBJ2-3
D: .
DNA: TGTGCCAGCAGCCACTGGGGAGAGGGCACAGATACGCAGTATTTT
CDR3: CASSHWGEGTDTQYF

size: .
V: TRBV30
J: TRBJ2-4
D: TRBD2
DNA: TGTGCCTGGGGGGGAGGGAAAGAGAACATTCAGTACTTC
CDR3: CAWGGGKENIQYF

size: once
V: TRBV13
J: TRBJ2-7
D: TRBD1
DNA: TGTGCCAGCAGCCCACCCGGGACAGGATACTACGAGCAGTACTTC
CDR3: CASSPPGTGYYEQYF

size: .
V: TRBV19
J: TRBJ2-1
D: TRBD2
DNA: TGTGCCAGTAGTATTCATCCGGGACTAGCGGGAGAGCTCTCCTACAATGAGCAGTTCTTC
CDR3: CASSIHPGLAGELSYNEQFF

size: .
V: TRBV6-5
J: TRBJ1-1
D: .
DNA: TGTGCCAGCAGCCCAGGGGCAGGGAACACTGAAGCTTTCTTT
CDR3: CASSPGAGNTEAFF

size: .
V: TRBV19
J: TRBJ1-1
D: .
DNA: TGTGCCAGTAGCGACAGGAACACTGAAGCTTTCTTT
CDR3: CASSDRNTEAFF

size: .
V: TRBV18
J: TRBJ1-1
D: .
DNA: TGTGCCAGCTCTCAAGGGCGGGTCATGAACACTGAAGCTTTCTTT
CDR3: CASSQGRVMNTEAFF

size: .
V: TRBV18
J: TRBJ1-1
D: TRBD1
DNA: TGTGCCAGCTCACCAAATCAGGGGGCGAACACTGAAGCTTTCTTT
CDR3: CASSPNQGANTEAFF

size: .
V: TRBV28
J: TRBJ1-2
D: TRBD1
DNA: TGTGCCAGCAGTTTACCGCCCGGGACAGGGGTCGGAGGCTACACCTTC
CDR3: CASSLPPGTGVGGYTF

size: few
V: TRBV2
J: TRBJ2-7
D: TRBD2
DNA: TGTGCCAGCAGTGGGGCTAGCGGGAAGGTCGGCGAGCAGTACTTC
CDR3: CASSGASGKVGEQYF

size: once
V: TRBV5-1
J: TRBJ1-2
D: .
DNA: TGCGCCAGCAGCCATTCATCCGGGGATGACTATGGCTACACCTTC
CDR3: CASSHSSGDDYGYTF

size: few
V: TRBV9
J: TRBJ2-1
D: TRBD2
DNA: TGTGCCAGCAGCGGAGCGGGAGGAGATGAGCAGTTCTTC
CDR3: CASSGAGGDEQFF

size: .
V: TRBV3-1/TRBV3-2
J: TRBJ2-2
D: .
DNA: TGTGCCAGCAGCCCAGGGGCCACGAACACCGGGGAGCTGTTTTTT
CDR3: CASSPGATNTGELFF

size: few
V: TRBV6-5
J: TRBJ2-7
D: .
DNA: TGTGCCATCGAGGACTACGAGCAGTACTTC
CDR3: CAIEDYEQYF

size: once
V: TRBV13
J: TRBJ2-3
D: .
DNA: TGTGCCAGCAGCTTGGTCGGCGGAGGTCGGACAGATACGCAGTATTTT
CDR3: CASSLVGGGRTDTQYF

size: .
V: TRBV28
J: TRBJ2-7
D: TRBD2
DNA: TGTGCCAGCAGTCCCGCGGGGGGCGTCACCTACGAGCAGTACTTC
CDR3: CASSPAGGVTYEQYF

size: .
V: TRBV23-1
J: TRBJ1-3
D: .
DNA: TGCGCCAGCAGTCAAGCAGAAACTGGAAACACCATATATTTT
CDR3: CASSQAETGNTIYF

size: .
V: TRBV9
J: TRBJ1-1
D: TRBD1
DNA: TGTGCCAGCTCTCAGGGGGCGAACACTGAAGCTTTCTTT
CDR3: CASSQGANTEAFF

size: once
V: TRBV5-4
J: TRBJ1-2
D: .
DNA: TGTGCCAGCACCTCCCAGGGTAAGGACTATGGCTACACCTTC
CDR3: CASTSQGKDYGYTF

size: .
V: TRBV2
J: TRBJ1-5
D: .
DNA: TGTGCCAGCAAGCCAGAAGGGGCAGTAACAGGTCAGCCCCAGCATTTT
CDR3: CASKPEGAVTGQPQHF

size: .
V: TRBV18
J: TRBJ2-1
D: .
DNA: TGTGCCAGCTCACCGGACTTGGCTGAGCAGTTCTTC
CDR3: CASSPDLAEQFF

size: .
V: TRBV7-9
J: TRBJ2-3
D: TRBD1
DNA: TGTGCCAGCAGCTTGGGGACAGGGGACACAGATACGCAGTATTTT
CDR3: CASSLGTGDTDTQYF

size: .
V: TRBV7-6
J: TRBJ2-7
D: TRBD1
DNA: TGTGCCAGCAGCTTAGCCCCGACCGGGACAGGGAATGGCGAGCAGTACTTC
CDR3: CASSLAPTGTGNGEQYF

size: .
V: TRBV7-2
J: TRBJ2-7
D: .
DNA: TGTGCCAGCAGCTTAAGGAGAGGGCTCGAGCAGTACTTC
CDR3: CASSLRRGLEQYF

size: .
V: TRBV30
J: TRBJ2-3
D: TRBD2
DNA: TGTGCCTGGAGAAGGGCTAGCGGGAGTGGGGATACGCAGTATTTT
CDR3: CAWRRASGSGDTQYF

size: few
V: TRBV6-5
J: TRBJ1-2
D: .
DNA: TGTGCCAGCAGTAACGGGGGTAACTATGGCTACACCTTC
CDR3: CASSNGGNYGYTF

size: .
V: TRBV3-1/TRBV3-2
J: TRBJ2-5
D: TRBD2
DNA: TGTGCCAGCAGCCAAGTGGGACTAGCGGGAGGCCTCCAAGAGACCCAGTACTTC
CDR3: CASSQVGLAGGLQETQYF

size: .
V: TRBV5-1
J: TRBJ2-1
D: TRBD1
DNA: TGCGCCAGCAGCTTGGAGGGGGCGAGCTCCTACAATGAGCAGTTCTTC
CDR3: CASSLEGASSYNEQFF

size: once
V: TRBV6-5
J: TRBJ1-2
D: TRBD1
DNA: TGTGCCAGCAGCCCGACAGGGAGGGGCTACACCTTC
CDR3: CASSPTGRGYTF

size: .
V: TRBV9
J: TRBJ2-1
D: .
DNA: TGTGCCAGCAGCGTCTCCAATGAGCAGTTCTTC
CDR3: CASSVSNEQFF

size: .
V: TRBV18
J: TRBJ2-3
D: TRBD2
DNA: TGTGCCAGCTCACCGCCGATCCGACTAGCGGGACACACAGATACGCAGTATTTT
CDR3: CASSPPIRLAGHTDTQYF

size: once
V: TRBV2
J: TRBJ2-7
D: .
DNA: TGTGCCAGTAGGCCCTTATACTATACAGGGCTGGACGAGCAGTACTTC
CDR3: CASRPLYYTGLDEQYF

size: .
V: TRBV27
J: TRBJ2-7
D: TRBD1
DNA: TGTGCCAGCAGGTATGGACAGGGGTCCTACGAGCAGTACTTC
CDR3: CASRYGQGSYEQYF

size: .
V: TRBV5-1
J: TRBJ1-4
D: .
DNA: TGCGCCAGCAGCATACAGGGTGCAACTAATGAAAAACTGTTTTTT
CDR3: CASSIQGATNEKLFF

size: .
V: TRBV11-3
J: TRBJ2-1
D: TRBD2
DNA: TGTGCCAGCAGCTTAGAGGGGGGGTACAATGAGCAGTTCTTC
CDR3: CASSLEGGYNEQFF

size: .
V: TRBV5-5
J: TRBJ2-1
D: .
DNA: TGTGCCACCTTCTCTTTTCCGTCGAGGGGGGGTGAGCAGTTCTTC
CDR3: CATFSFPSRGGEQFF

size: .
V: TRBV5-6
J: TRBJ2-7
D: .
DNA: TGTGCCAGCAGCTTTTTGACAACGGAAGAGCAGTACTTC
CDR3: CASSFLTTEEQYF

size: few
V: TRBV28
J: TRBJ1-1
D: TRBD1
DNA: TGTGCCAGCAGTTTACGTCGGACAGGGAACACTGAAGCTTTCTTT
CDR3: CASSLRRTGNTEAFF

size: .
V: TRBV6-5
J: TRBJ2-1
D: TRBD1
DNA: TGTGCCAGCAGTCACAGGGGCTTGTACAATGAGCAGTTCTTC
CDR3: CASSHRGLYNEQFF

size: .
V: TRBV12-5
J: TRBJ2-5
D: .
DNA: TGTGCTAGGACCAAAAGGGGGGAGACCCAGTACTTC
CDR3: CARTKRGETQYF